Listed here are 16 T cell receptor beta chains from one sample, sequenced in a study of molecular identifiers for immune sequencing clone quantification. TCRdb ran MiXCR on the PCR reads and lists one entry per CDR3 protein. This table holds around 320,000 distinct CDR3 sequences, roughly 23% found once. The specimen was naive CD8+ T cells from blood, with Jurkat cell RNA spiked in. The subset denotes: FACS-sorted CD8+CD4-CCR7+CD45RA+ naive T cells. Every receptor here comes from a human donor in good health. Some libraries in this study had Jurkat cell RNA spiked in.

Regarding this clonotype: Possible read error: a much larger clone is one base away. The genes are TRBV7-3 and TRBJ2-1, with D possibly being TRBD2 (5 bases). The CDR3 totals 15 residues. CDR1 is SGHTA and CDR2 is FQGTGA in the germline V gene. The CDR3 bases are TGTGCCAGCAGCTCGGGAATTAGCTCCTACAATGAGCGGTTCTTC. Translation gives CASSSGISSYNERFF. Variable domain in full (rest from reference TRBV7-3 and TRBJ2-1): GAGVSQTPSNKVTEKGKYVELRCDPISGHTALYWYRQSLGQGPEFLIYFQGTGAADDSGLPNDRFFAVRPEGSVSTLKIQRTERGDSAVYLCASSSGISSYNERFFGPGTRLTVL.

For this clonotype: The conserved final phenylalanine or tryptophan is absent from the CDR3, which likely points to a read error. The chain uses TRBV6-1 and TRBJ2-1, with D uncertain. The CDR3 consists of 14 residues. The germline gives CDR1 MNHNS, CDR2 SASEGT. V gave up 4 bases and J gave up 2 bases, with 9 bases separating them. This CDR3 is CASSVQEPYNEQFL. In DNA form, the CDR3 reads TGTGCCAGCAGTGTGCAGGAACCCTACAATGAGCAGTTCCTC.

This clonotype showed up many times. The chain carries TRBV24-1 and TRBJ1-5; the D is unclear. V was pared by 3 bases and J by 0 bases, with 11 bases between. This CDR3 is 16 amino acids long. CDR1 is KGHDR, CDR2 SFDVKD, per germline. The CDR3: CATSDDIGYSNQPQHF. The CDR3 DNA reads as TGTGCCACCAGTGATGACATTGGATATAGCAATCAGCCCCAGCATTTT.

Ten or more counts support this clonotype. This chain connects TRBV12-3 or TRBV12-4 to TRBJ1-5, with D tentatively TRBD1 (5 bases). The CDR3 contains 15 residues. The germline V and J ends were trimmed by 1 base and 0 bases, with 7 bases remaining between them. CDR3 sequence: CASSLGGSSNQPQHF. The CDR3 DNA follows: TGTGCCAGCAGTTTAGGGGGGAGTAGCAATCAGCCCCAGCATTTT.

This clonotype was observed a few times. The V gene is TRBV28, the J gene TRBJ1-5, with TRBD1 matching 8 bases. The CDR3 has 16 residues. Germline CDR1 is MDHEN and CDR2 is SYDVKM. The V gene end was trimmed by 2 bases and the J gene end by 5 bases; junction bases not matched to a gene: 8. The CDR3, as DNA: TGTGCCAGCAGTTTACTCCCAGGGGGCGCTGATCAGCCCCAGCATTTT. This gives the protein CASSLLPGGADQPQHF.

This clonotype appeared many times. The chain has TRBV4-3 and TRBJ1-4; D is unclear. Trimming shortened V by 2 bases and J by 6 bases, and 10 bases separated the two germline ends. The CDR3 spans 14 residues. Germline CDR1 and CDR2: LGHNA and YSLEER. This CDR3 is CASSQSGVDEKLFF. The DNA for the CDR3 is TGCGCCAGCAGCCAATCCGGGGTGGATGAAAAACTGTTTTTT.

The gene calls are TRBV11-2 and TRBJ2-7, with D possibly TRBD2 on 5 matching bases. Germline V gene lookup returns CDR1 SGHAT and CDR2 FQNNGV. The V end was cut by 0 bases, the J end by 3 bases, with 12 bases between. This CDR3 spans 15 amino acids. The CDR3 DNA sequence: TGTGCCAGCAGCTTAGAACCCGGGGTCTACTACGAGCAGTACTTC. It translates to CASSLEPGVYYEQYF.

In this sample, this clonotype turned up a few times. The rearrangement joins TRBV4-3 to TRBJ2-7; D may match TRBD1 or TRBD2 (5 bases each). This CDR3 has 15 residues. V lost 4 bases and J 1 base, leaving 14 bases between the germline ends. In germline, CDR1 is LGHNA, CDR2 YSLEER. The CDR3 region has the DNA TGCGCCAGCAGCCGTCTCCGGGACGGATCCTACGAGCAGTACTTC. It yields the protein CASSRLRDGSYEQYF.

V gene TRBV14 combines with J gene TRBJ2-5; D assignment may be TRBD1 or TRBD2 (6 bases each). The CDR3 runs to 15 residues. Germline CDR1 and CDR2: SGHDN and FVKESK. The V and J ends lost 4 bases and 5 bases respectively, with 17 bases between them. CDR3 protein: CASSPNGLGGETQYF. Here the CDR3 DNA reads TGTGCCAGCAGCCCTAATGGACTCGGGGGCGAGACCCAGTACTTC.

This clonotype was found many times. The chain links TRBV5-5 to TRBJ2-3, with 7 bases that match TRBD1. The CDR3 runs to 16 residues. Germline trimming cut 3 bases from V and 2 bases from J; bases unmatched to any gene: 9. CDR1 is SGHKS and CDR2 is YYEKEE in the germline V gene (reference sequence). DNA for the CDR3: TGTGCCAGCAGCTCTGGGACAGCCCTTTACACAGATACGCAGTATTTT. Protein sequence: CASSSGTALYTDTQYF. Filled out from reference TRBV5-5 and TRBJ2-3, the complete variable domain reads DAGVTQSPTHLIKTRGQQVTLRCSPISGHKSVSWYQQVLGQGPQFIFQYYEKEERGRGNFPDRFSARQFPNYSSELNVNALLLGDSALYLCASSSGTALYTDTQYFGPGTRLTVL.

This clonotype has a count of ten or more. V and J are TRBV5-4 and TRBJ2-2, with D possibly matching TRBD2 (5 bases). The CDR3 extends over 16 amino acids. The V and J ends lost 4 bases and 6 bases respectively, with 19 bases between them. The germline V gene encodes CDR1 SGHNT and CDR2 YYREEE (reference sequence). CDR3 nucleotides: TGTGCCAGCAGCAGAGGGCTAGAAGGCGTTGCCGGGGAGCTGTTTTTT. It specifies CASSRGLEGVAGELFF.

The chain combines TRBV12-3 or TRBV12-4 with TRBJ2-1, with 15 bases identical to TRBD2. This CDR3 comprises 18 residues. The V and J ends lost 2 bases and 7 bases, in that order; junction bases with no gene match: 9. The CDR3 DNA reads TGTGCCAGCAGTTTAAGGGGACTAGCGGGGGGTGCGGGGAATGAGCAGTTCTTC. Amino acid sequence: CASSLRGLAGGAGNEQFF.

The table lists this clonotype with many counts. The chain has TRBV7-9 and TRBJ1-4, with a possible D match to TRBD1 (6 bases). The germline V gene has CDR1 SEHNR and CDR2 FQNEAQ (reference sequence). Trimming left V 6 bases short and J 3 bases short, with 11 bases between. The CDR3 is 14 amino acids. The CDR3 sequence is CASSGQSANEKLFF. The CDR3 coding sequence is TGTGCCAGCAGTGGACAGTCGGCTAATGAAAAACTGTTTTTT. The entire variable domain, with the rest obtained from reference TRBV7-9 and TRBJ1-4, is as follows: DTGVSQNPRHKITKRGQNVTFRCDPISEHNRLYWYRQTLGQGPEFLTYFQNEAQLEKSRLLSDRFSAERPKGSFSTLEIQRTEQGDSAMYLCASSGQSANEKLFFGSGTQLSVL.

On this clonotype itself: A much larger clone is a single base away; this may be a read error. V is TRBV19 and J is TRBJ2-3, with D possibly matching TRBD1 (5 bases). This CDR3 spans 14 amino acids. Germline V CDR1 and CDR2: LNHDA, SQIVND (reference sequence). V lost 3 bases, J lost 4 bases, and 11 bases lay in between. The CDR3 is CASSIQETADTQYF. Here the CDR3 DNA reads TGTGCCAGTAGTATCCAAGAGACAGCAGATACGCAGTATTTT.

This clonotype was seen many times. This chain joins TRBV28 and TRBJ2-2, with 9 bases fitting TRBD1. After removal of 7 bases from V and 6 bases from J, the junction contained 9 bases not matched to a gene. Germline V lookup: CDR1 MDHEN, CDR2 SYDVKM. The CDR3 loop spans 15 amino acids. The CDR3 protein is CASNPRTGVPGELFF. The CDR3 coding sequence is TGTGCCAGCAACCCACGGACAGGGGTACCCGGGGAGCTGTTTTTT.

This clonotype was counted at least ten times. The V gene is TRBV4-3, the J gene TRBJ1-2; D remains ambiguous. V shed 0 bases and J shed 0 bases, with 8 bases lying between them. The CDR3 extends over 15 amino acids. Germline CDR1 and CDR2: LGHNA and YSLEER. Written as DNA, the CDR3 is TGCGCCAGCAGCCAAGATCGGCTTCCTAACTATGGCTACACCTTC. Residues: CASSQDRLPNYGYTF.